This TCR beta chain was sequenced in a study of blood T cell repertoires in COVID-19. Source study methods: Cell counts per sample came from amplifying reference gene primers. The data were produced by immunoSEQ multiplex PCR, yet TCRdb's version contains in-frame clones alone and is incomplete. V, J and clone size derive from that table, while D and trimming were established from the DNA sequence. The data hold around 150,000 clones, with approximately 79% observed a single time. The TCR originated in a man aged 50-60 years with active or convalescent COVID-19. Material for sequencing was peripheral blood.

The CDR3, as DNA: TGTGCCAGCAGTGCACCATTACCTCGGGGGATGGGCAATCAGCCCCAGCATTTT. The encoded protein is CASSAPLPRGMGNQPQHF. The chain has TRBV28 and TRBJ1-5; D is perhaps TRBD1 (5 bases). Per the germline V gene, CDR1 is MDHEN and CDR2 is SYDVKM. The CDR3 covers 18 residues. The germline V and J ends were trimmed by 5 bases and 2 bases, with 22 bases remaining between them. The complete variable domain, with remaining parts taken from reference TRBV28 and TRBJ1-5, reads DVKVTQSSRYLVKRTGEKVFLECVQDMDHENMFWYRQDPGLGLRLIYFSYDVKMKEKGDIPEGYSVSREKKERFSLILESASTNQTSMYLCASSAPLPRGMGNQPQHFGDGTRLSIL.